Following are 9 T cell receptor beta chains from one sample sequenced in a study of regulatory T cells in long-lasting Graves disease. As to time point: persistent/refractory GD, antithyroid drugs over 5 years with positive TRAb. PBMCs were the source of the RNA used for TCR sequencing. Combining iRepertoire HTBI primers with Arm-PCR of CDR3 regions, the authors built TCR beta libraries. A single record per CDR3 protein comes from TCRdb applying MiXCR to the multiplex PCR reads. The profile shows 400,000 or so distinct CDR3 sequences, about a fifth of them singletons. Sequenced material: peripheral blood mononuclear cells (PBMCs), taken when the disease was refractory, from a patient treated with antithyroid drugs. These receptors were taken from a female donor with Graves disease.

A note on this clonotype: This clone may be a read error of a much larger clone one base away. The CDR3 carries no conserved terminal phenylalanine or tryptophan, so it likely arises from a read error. The chain's CDR3 is CASSLSGGLTAFL. For the CDR3, the DNA is TGTGCCAGCAGTTTATCCGGGGGGCTGACAGCTTTCCTT. The chain is built from TRBV27 and TRBJ1-1; a possible D gene is TRBD1 (6 bases). Trimming shortened V by 0 bases and J by 10 bases, and 12 bases separated the two germline ends. Germline V gene data show CDR1 as MNHEY and CDR2 as SMNVEV (reference sequence). This CDR3 region has 13 residues.

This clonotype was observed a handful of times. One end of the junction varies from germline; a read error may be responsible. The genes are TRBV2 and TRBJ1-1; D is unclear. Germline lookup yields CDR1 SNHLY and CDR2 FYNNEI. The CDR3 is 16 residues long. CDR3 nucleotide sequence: TGTGCCAGCAGTGAAGCTGGAATGATAACGAACACTAAAGCTTTCTTT. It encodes CASSEAGMITNTKAFF. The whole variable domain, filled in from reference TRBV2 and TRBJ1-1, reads EPEVTQTPSHQVTQMGQEVILRCVPISNHLYFYWYRQILGQKVEFLVSFYNNEISEKSEIFDDQFSVERPDGSNFTLKIRSTKLEDSAMYFCASSEAGMITNTKAFFGQGTRLTVV.

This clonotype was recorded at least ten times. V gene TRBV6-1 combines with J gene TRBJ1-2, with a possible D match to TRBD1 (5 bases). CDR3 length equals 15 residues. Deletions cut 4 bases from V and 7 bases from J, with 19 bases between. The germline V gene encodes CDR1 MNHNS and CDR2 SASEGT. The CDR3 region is CASSVQDTDGVGYTF. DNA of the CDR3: TGTGCCAGCAGTGTGCAGGACACCGATGGCGTTGGCTACACCTTC.

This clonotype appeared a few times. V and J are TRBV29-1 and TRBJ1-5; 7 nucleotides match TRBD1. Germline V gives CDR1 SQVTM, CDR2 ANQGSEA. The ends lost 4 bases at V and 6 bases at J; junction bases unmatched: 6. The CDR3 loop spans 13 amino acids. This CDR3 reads CSVVLGGGQPQHF. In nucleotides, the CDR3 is TGCAGCGTTGTACTAGGGGGCGGTCAGCCCCAGCATTTT.

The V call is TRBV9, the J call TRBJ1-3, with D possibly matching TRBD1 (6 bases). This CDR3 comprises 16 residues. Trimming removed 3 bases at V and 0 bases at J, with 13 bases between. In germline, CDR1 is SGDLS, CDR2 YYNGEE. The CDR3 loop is CASSAGRGYSGNTIYF. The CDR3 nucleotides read TGTGCCAGCAGCGCGGGCAGGGGCTACTCTGGAAACACCATATATTTT.

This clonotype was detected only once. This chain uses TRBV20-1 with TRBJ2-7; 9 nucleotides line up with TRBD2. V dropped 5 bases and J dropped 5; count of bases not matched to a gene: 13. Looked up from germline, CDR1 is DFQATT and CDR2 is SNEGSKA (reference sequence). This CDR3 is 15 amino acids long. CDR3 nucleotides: TGCAGTGCTGACCTTGCACTAGCGGGTATTAACGAGCAGTACTTC. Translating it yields CSADLALAGINEQYF.

The CDR3 loop is CASSIQLAGGYEQYF. DNA for the CDR3: TGTGCCAGTAGTATCCAGCTAGCGGGAGGTTACGAGCAGTACTTC. The genes are TRBV19 and TRBJ2-7; 11 bases align to TRBD2. The CDR3 runs to 15 residues. J lost 4 bases, V lost 3 bases, and 5 bases had no gene match. Germline-derived CDR1 and CDR2 are LNHDA and SQIVND (reference sequence).

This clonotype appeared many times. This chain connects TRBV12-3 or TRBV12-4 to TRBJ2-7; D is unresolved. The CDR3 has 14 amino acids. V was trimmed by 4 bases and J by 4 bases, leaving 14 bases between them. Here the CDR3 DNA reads TGTGCCAGCAGTTCCACCCTTTCTCCTTACGAGCAGTACTTC. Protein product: CASSSTLSPYEQYF.

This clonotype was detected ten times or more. CDR3 DNA: TGCAGTGCTAGGCCTAGCGGATTCTACGAGCAGTACTTC. It encodes CSARPSGFYEQYF. The rearrangement uses TRBV20-1 and TRBJ2-7; 7 bases fit TRBD2. With V trimmed by 3 bases and J by 3 bases, 5 bases remained unmatched. The CDR3 consists of 13 residues. CDR1 is DFQATT, CDR2 SNEGSKA, per germline (reference sequence).